Listed below are T cell receptor beta chains from one sample, sequenced in a study of T-cell reconstitution after alpha-beta-depleted transplantation in children. TCRdb recomputed calls from the PCR reads with MiXCR, one row per CDR3 protein. Found here are 400,000 to 550,000 distinct CDR3 sequences, more than 9% of them singletons; the top ten hold roughly 2%. The starting material was PBMCs, obtained before TCRalphabeta/CD19-depleted stem cell transplant. The receptors were sampled from a child under 10 years old with inherited bone marrow failure, due to receive a stem cell transplant. Both conserved end residues are part of each CDR3. Fields, in order: V gene, clone size, J gene, D gene, CDR3 protein, CDR3 DNA. The D gene is left open where the match is weak. A clone size is listed for some rows: how often the clone was seen (once, few, many), or a class if it is expanded.

TRBV4-1	NA	TRBJ2-1	TRBD2	CASSPGLGTYNEQFF	TGCGCCAGCAGCCCGGGACTAGGGACCTACAATGAGCAGTTCTTC
TRBV7-9	many	TRBJ2-2	TRBD1	CASSPPRQGTTGELFF	TGTGCCAGCAGCCCCCCCCGACAGGGGACCACCGGGGAGCTGTTTTTT
TRBV4-1	many	TRBJ1-1	NA	CASSQDLLSQGHTEAFF	TGCGCCAGCAGCCAAGATCTACTATCCCAGGGGCACACTGAAGCTTTCTTT
TRBV11-2	many	TRBJ1-1	NA	CASSSNPTYTEAFF	TGTGCCAGCAGCTCCAACCCAACTTACACTGAAGCTTTCTTT
TRBV7-6	many	TRBJ1-1	NA	CASSLYSGTANTEAFF	TGTGCCAGCAGCCTCTATTCCGGGACGGCGAACACTGAAGCTTTCTTT
TRBV5-1	many	TRBJ2-7	TRBD2	CASSWDGTTYYEQYF	TGCGCCAGCAGCTGGGACGGGACTACTTACTACGAGCAGTACTTC
TRBV10-1	many	TRBJ2-7	NA	CASRTVPTSLSSYEQYF	TGCGCCAGCAGGACCGTCCCCACTAGCCTGAGCTCCTACGAGCAGTACTTC
TRBV10-3	NA	TRBJ2-2	TRBD2	CAISESKGSGRLNTGELFF	TGTGCCATCAGTGAGTCGAAAGGAAGCGGGAGGTTGAACACCGGGGAGCTGTTTTTT
TRBV29-1	NA	TRBJ2-7	TRBD1	CSVVGTGHYEQYF	TGCAGCGTTGTGGGGACAGGACACTACGAGCAGTACTTC
TRBV7-9	many	TRBJ2-2	TRBD2	CAGAGVLTPNTGELFF	TGTGCCGGAGCGGGGGTATTAACCCCGAACACCGGGGAGCTGTTTTTT
TRBV18	many	TRBJ1-3	TRBD1	CASSPDRFRNTIYF	TGTGCCAGCTCACCGGACAGGTTTAGAAACACCATATATTTT
TRBV6-5	NA	TRBJ2-7	TRBD1	CASSYSGTGDYEQYF	TGTGCCAGCAGTTACTCCGGGACAGGGGATTACGAGCAGTACTTC
TRBV5-6	many	TRBJ2-2	NA	CASSALGGLRFGELFF	TGTGCCAGCAGCGCCCTAGGGGGACTAAGATTTGGGGAGCTGTTTTTT
TRBV20-1	many	TRBJ1-1	NA	CSVQRNTEAFF	TGCAGTGTTCAGAGGAACACTGAAGCTTTCTTT
TRBV28	NA	TRBJ2-2	NA	CASSLWPSELFF	TGTGCCAGCAGTTTATGGCCCTCGGAGCTGTTTTTT
TRBV7-9	NA	TRBJ2-1	TRBD1	CASSLGQGENEQFF	TGTGCCAGCAGCTTAGGACAGGGAGAAAATGAGCAGTTCTTC
TRBV10-2	NA	TRBJ2-7	NA	CATGTSGPEQYF	TGCGCCACCGGGACTTCCGGACCCGAGCAGTACTTC
TRBV4-3	many	TRBJ1-1	NA	CASSPLTDGTEAFF	TGCGCCAGCAGCCCCCTGACCGACGGCACTGAAGCTTTCTTT
TRBV20-1	many	TRBJ2-3	NA	CSARASPFTSTDTQYF	TGCAGTGCTAGAGCTTCGCCTTTTACTAGCACAGATACGCAGTATTTT
TRBV9	many	TRBJ1-4	NA	CASIPTYQGWDSNEKLFF	TGTGCCAGCATCCCGACCTACCAGGGATGGGACTCTAATGAAAAACTGTTTTTT
TRBV10-3	many	TRBJ2-2	TRBD2	CATRNRLGLAVGELFF	TGTGCCACCCGCAACCGGCTGGGACTAGCCGTCGGGGAGCTGTTTTTT
TRBV19	NA	TRBJ2-1	NA	CASSIGVRGSYNEQFF	TGTGCCAGTAGTATAGGGGTCAGGGGCTCCTACAATGAGCAGTTCTTC
TRBV27	many	TRBJ2-2	TRBD2	CASSGGLAGFTGELFF	TGTGCCAGCAGTGGTGGACTAGCGGGATTTACCGGGGAGCTGTTTTTT